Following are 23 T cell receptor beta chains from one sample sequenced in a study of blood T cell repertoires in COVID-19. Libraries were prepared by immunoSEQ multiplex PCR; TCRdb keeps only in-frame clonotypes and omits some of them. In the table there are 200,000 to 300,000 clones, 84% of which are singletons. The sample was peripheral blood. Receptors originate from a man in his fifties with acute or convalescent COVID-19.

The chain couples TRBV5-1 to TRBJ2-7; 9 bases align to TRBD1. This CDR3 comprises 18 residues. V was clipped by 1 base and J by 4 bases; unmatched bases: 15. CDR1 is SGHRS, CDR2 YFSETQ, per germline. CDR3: CASSLSPGTGLLGYEQYF. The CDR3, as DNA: TGCGCCAGCAGCTTGAGTCCCGGGACAGGGCTCTTGGGATACGAGCAGTACTTC.

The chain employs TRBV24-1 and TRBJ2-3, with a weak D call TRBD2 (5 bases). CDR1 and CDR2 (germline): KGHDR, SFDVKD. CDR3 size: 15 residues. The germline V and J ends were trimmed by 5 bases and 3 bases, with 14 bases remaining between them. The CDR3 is CATSARGSGTDTQYF. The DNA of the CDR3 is TGTGCCACCAGTGCCCGAGGGAGTGGGACAGATACGCAGTATTTT.

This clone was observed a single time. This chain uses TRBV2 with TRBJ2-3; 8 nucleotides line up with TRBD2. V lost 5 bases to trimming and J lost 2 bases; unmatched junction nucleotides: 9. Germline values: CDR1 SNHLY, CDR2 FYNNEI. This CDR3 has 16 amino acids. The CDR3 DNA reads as TGTGCCAGCAGTCTTCTAGCGGGTGCGGTCACAGATACGCAGTATTTT. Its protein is CASSLLAGAVTDTQYF. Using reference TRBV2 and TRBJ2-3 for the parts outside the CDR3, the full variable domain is EPEVTQTPSHQVTQMGQEVILRCVPISNHLYFYWYRQILGQKVEFLVSFYNNEISEKSEIFDDQFSVERPDGSNFTLKIRSTKLEDSAMYFCASSLLAGAVTDTQYFGPGTRLTVL.

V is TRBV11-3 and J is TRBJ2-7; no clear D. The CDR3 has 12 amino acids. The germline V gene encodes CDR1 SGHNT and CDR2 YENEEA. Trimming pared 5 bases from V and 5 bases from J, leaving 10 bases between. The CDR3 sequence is CASSNFQDEQYF. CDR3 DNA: TGTGCCAGCAGCAATTTCCAGGACGAGCAGTACTTC.

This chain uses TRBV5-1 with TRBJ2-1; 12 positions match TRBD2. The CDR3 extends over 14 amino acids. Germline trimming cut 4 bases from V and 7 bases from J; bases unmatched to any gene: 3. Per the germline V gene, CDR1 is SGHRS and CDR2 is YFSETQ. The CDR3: CASSMTSGSNEQFF. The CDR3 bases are TGCGCCAGCAGCATGACTAGCGGGAGTAATGAGCAGTTCTTC.

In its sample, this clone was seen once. The CDR3 region is CASRRAGLGNEQFF. In DNA, the CDR3 is TGTGCCAGCAGACGGGCAGGGCTTGGCAATGAGCAGTTCTTC. The rearrangement links TRBV3-1 (or the pseudogene TRBV3-2) to TRBJ2-1; D is perhaps TRBD1 (5 bases). CDR3 size: 14 residues. The V end lost 6 bases, the J end lost 6 bases, and 15 bases lay between the germline ends. Germline assignment: CDR1 LGHDT and CDR2 YNNKEL (reference sequence).

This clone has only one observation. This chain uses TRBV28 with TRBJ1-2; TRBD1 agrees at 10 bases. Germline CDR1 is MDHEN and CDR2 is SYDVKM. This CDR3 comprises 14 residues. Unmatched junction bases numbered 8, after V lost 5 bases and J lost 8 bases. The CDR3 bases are TGTGCCAGCAGTGACAGGGGGCGTTTTTCCGGCTACACCTTC. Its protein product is CASSDRGRFSGYTF.

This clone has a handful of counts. For the CDR3, the DNA is TGCGCCAGCAGCCAACCGGGACAGGGCTACGAGCAGTACTTC. As protein: CASSQPGQGYEQYF. The chain joins TRBV4-1 to TRBJ2-7, with 9 positions matching TRBD1. The CDR3 has 14 residues. Looked up from germline, CDR1 is MGHRA and CDR2 is YSYEKL. The J segment lost 3 bases and the V segment lost 2 bases, leaving 2 bases of the junction unmatched.

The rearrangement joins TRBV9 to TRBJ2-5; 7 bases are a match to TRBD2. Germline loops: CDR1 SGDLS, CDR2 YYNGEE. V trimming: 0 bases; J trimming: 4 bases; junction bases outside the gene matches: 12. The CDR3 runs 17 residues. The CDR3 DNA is TGTGCCAGCAGCGTAGCCATGGGGGAGGGCTCCCTAGAGACCCAGTACTTC. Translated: CASSVAMGEGSLETQYF.

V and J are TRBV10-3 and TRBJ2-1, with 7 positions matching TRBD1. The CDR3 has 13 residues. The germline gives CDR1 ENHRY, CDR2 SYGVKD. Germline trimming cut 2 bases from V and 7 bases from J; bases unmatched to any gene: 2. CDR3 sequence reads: CAISEDRENEQFF. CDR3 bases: TGTGCCATCAGTGAGGACAGGGAGAATGAGCAGTTCTTC.

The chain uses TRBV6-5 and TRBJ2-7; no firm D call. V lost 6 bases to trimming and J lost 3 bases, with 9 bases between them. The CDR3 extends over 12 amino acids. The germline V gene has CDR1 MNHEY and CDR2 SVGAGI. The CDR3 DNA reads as TGTGCCAGCAGAGACATCCTCTACGAGCAGTACTTC. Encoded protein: CASRDILYEQYF.

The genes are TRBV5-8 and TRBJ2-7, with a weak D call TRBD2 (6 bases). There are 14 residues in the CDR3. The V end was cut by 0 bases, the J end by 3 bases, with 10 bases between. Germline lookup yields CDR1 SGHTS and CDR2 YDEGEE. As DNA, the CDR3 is TGTGCCAGCAGCTTGGGCCCCGGGAGCTACGAGCAGTACTTC. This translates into CASSLGPGSYEQYF.

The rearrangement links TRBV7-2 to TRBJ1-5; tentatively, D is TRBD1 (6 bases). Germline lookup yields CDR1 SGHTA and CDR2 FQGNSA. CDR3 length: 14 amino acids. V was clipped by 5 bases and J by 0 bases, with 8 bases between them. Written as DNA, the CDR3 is TGTGCCAGCAGCCTACAGGGTAGCAATCAGCCCCAGCATTTT. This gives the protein CASSLQGSNQPQHF.

CDR3: CASSRNLAGEETQYF. For the CDR3, the DNA is TGTGCCAGCAGCCGAAATTTAGCGGGAGAAGAGACCCAGTACTTC. This chain joins TRBV3-1 (or the pseudogene TRBV3-2) and TRBJ2-5, with 9 bases lining up with TRBD2. J gave up 3 bases and V 4 bases, and 6 bases lay outside the gene matches. Per germline, CDR1 LGHDT and CDR2 YNNKEL (reference sequence). The CDR3 length is 15 residues.

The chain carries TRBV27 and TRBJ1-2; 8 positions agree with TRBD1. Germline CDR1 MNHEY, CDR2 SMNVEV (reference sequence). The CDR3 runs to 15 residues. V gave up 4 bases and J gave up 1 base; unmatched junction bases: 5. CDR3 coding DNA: TGTGCCAGCAGTTCCCTACAGGGGGTTAACTATGGCTACACCTTC. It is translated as CASSSLQGVNYGYTF.

The CDR3 sequence: CASSEAPLGNTIYF. Here the CDR3 DNA reads TGCGCCAGCAGCGAGGCTCCCTTGGGAAACACCATATATTTT. The chain uses TRBV5-1 and TRBJ1-3; no firm D call. Trimming pared 4 bases from V and 4 bases from J, leaving 12 bases between. CDR1 is SGHRS, CDR2 YFSETQ, per germline. The CDR3 loop spans 14 amino acids.

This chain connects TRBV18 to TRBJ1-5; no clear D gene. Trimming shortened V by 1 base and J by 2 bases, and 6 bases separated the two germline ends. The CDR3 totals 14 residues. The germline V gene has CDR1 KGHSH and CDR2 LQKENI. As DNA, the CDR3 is TGTGCCAGCTCACCACTCCGTGGCAATCAGCCCCAGCATTTT. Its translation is CASSPLRGNQPQHF. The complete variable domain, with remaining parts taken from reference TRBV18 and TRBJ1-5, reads NAGVMQNPRHLVRRRGQEARLRCSPMKGHSHVYWYRQLPEEGLKFMVYLQKENIIDESGMPKERFSAEFPKEGPSILRIQQVVRGDSAAYFCASSPLRGNQPQHFGDGTRLSIL.

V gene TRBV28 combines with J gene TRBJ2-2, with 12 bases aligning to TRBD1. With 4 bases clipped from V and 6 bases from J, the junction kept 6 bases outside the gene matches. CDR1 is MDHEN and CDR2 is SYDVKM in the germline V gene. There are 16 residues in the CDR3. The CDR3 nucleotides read TGTGCCAGCAGTTCCCCGGGACAGGGGGCGTCCGGGGAGCTGTTTTTT. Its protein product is CASSSPGQGASGELFF.

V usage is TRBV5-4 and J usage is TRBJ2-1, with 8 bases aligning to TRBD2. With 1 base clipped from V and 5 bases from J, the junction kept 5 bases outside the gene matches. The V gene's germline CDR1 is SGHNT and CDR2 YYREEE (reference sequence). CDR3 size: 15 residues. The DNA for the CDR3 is TGTGCCAGCAGCTTGACGGGAGGGGTCGACAATGAGCAGTTCTTC. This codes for CASSLTGGVDNEQFF.

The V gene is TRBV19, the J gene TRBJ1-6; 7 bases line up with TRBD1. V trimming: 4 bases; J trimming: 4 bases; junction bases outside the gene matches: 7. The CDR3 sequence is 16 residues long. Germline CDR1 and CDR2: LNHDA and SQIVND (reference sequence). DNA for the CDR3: TGTGCCAGTAGTACAAGACAGGGCGGATATAATTCACCCCTCCACTTT. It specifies CASSTRQGGYNSPLHF.

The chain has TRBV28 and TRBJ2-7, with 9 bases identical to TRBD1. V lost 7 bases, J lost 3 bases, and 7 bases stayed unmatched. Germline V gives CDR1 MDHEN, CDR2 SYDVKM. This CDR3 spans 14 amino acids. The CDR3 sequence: CASTGTGPYYEQYF. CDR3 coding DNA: TGTGCCAGCACCGGGACAGGGCCTTACTACGAGCAGTACTTC.

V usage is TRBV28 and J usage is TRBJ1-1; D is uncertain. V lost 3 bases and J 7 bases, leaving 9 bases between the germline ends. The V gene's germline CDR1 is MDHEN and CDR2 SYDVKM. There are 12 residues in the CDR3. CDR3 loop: CASSFRGIEAFF. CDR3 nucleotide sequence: TGTGCCAGCAGTTTTCGGGGAATTGAAGCTTTCTTT.

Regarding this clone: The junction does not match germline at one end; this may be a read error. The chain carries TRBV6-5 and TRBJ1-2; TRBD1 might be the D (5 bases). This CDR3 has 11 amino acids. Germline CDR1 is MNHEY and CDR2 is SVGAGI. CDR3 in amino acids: CASFGPAGQGF. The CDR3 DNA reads TGTGCCAGCTTCGGGCCCGCTGGTCAGGGCTTC.